The entry below describes one T cell receptor (beta chain). This clone's antigen is unknown. Per-base qualities were not stored, and no clone one base away is much larger. TCRbeta CDR3 regions were amplified from genomic DNA using the immunoSEQ Assay, a bias-controlled multiplex PCR. The paper's processing steps were these. Nucleated cell counts per sample were estimated from amplification of reference gene primers within the assay. To quantify the absolute abundance of each unique TCRbeta CDR3 rearrangement, sequence reads were collapsed and filtered. For each sample, productive Simpson clonality was calculated by taking the square root of Simpson's diversity index across productive rearrangements. In TCRdb, the immuneACCESS table is reduced to in-frame sequences with V and J assigned. These tables do not hold every clone; where another copy was compared, an unresolved V gene accounts for under half, and the others remain unexplained. V, J and clone size reflect that table, while D and trimming were determined from the DNA. The sample has hundreds of thousands of clones on record, around 84% of them singletons. About 1% of the sample comes from the top ten.

The sample is drawn from a study of blood T cell repertoires in COVID-19 (dated by TCRdb to 2020 to 2021). For the wider study: Samples from collaborators originated in the United States, Italy and Spain and spanned both the acute and convalescent phases of COVID-19. The material from the prospective study consisted of cDNA or gDNA derived from T cells, B-cell-depleted T cells, or PBMCs. Deeply sampled blood TCRbeta repertoires from subjects exposed to, actively infected with, or recovered from COVID-19 were included in the dataset. The repertoires were released in a freely available public database intended as a resource for research on the immune response to SARS-CoV-2. Samples were obtained from the ongoing ImmuneRACE study (first 160 participants) and from about 1,300 subjects provided by 6 global collaborators. A de-identified subject ID, COVID-19 status, age in years and sex were almost always included in the sample metadata. Where available, HLA class I and class II types were taken from metadata supplied by the sample provider and were not determined by assay-based typing.

The CDR3 has 16 amino acids, counting the end cysteine and phenylalanine. This entry keeps only the CDR3 DNA: 48 bases, framed from base 1. CDR1 and CDR2 are drawn from the germline V gene (reference sequence): SEHNR, FQNEAQ. Deletion took 5 bases off V and 0 bases off J, with a span of 14 bases between the germline ends. Whole blood was collected in K2EDTA tubes by collaborating institutions according to the institutions' own protocols. For TCRbeta analysis, collaborator samples were shipped as frozen whole blood, as isolated PBMCs, or as DNA extracted from either sample type. What the research found in general, with its limitations: The amount of clinical and demographic metadata varied by source and participant and was provided uncurated.

Sequenced sample: peripheral blood. The chain is encoded by TRBV7-9 joined to TRBJ1-3; the D segment could be TRBD1, given 6 matching bases. This receptor was identified in a man in his forties with acute or convalescent COVID-19. The CDR3 protein: CASSAAGTNSGNTIYF. The DNA sequence follows: TGTGCCAGCAGCGCGGCCGGGACAAACTCTGGAAACACCATATATTTT.